Sequencing of this T cell receptor (beta chain) was carried out in a study of T-cell reconstitution after alpha-beta-depleted transplantation in children. The ends lost 6 bases at V and 3 bases at J; junction bases unmatched: 9. The germline CDR1 and CDR2 sequences are SSHAT and FNYEAQ (reference sequence). This CDR3 has 17 amino acids. This clonotype was recorded at least ten times. Unique molecular identifiers were used to barcode this TCRbeta library. A single record per CDR3 protein comes from TCRdb applying MiXCR to the PCR reads. Of some 200,000 distinct CDR3 sequences detected, approximately 6.9% appear once; the ten largest clones hold approximately 6%.

The chain combines TRBV7-7 with TRBJ2-5; 14 bases match TRBD2. The receptor's source is a boy between 2 and 10 years old with acute lymphoblastic leukemia, due to receive a stem cell transplant. Sequencing used PBMCs, obtained before TCRalphabeta/CD19-depleted stem cell transplant. The CDR3 nucleotides read TGTGCCAGCAGTCTTGGCCGGGGACTAGCGGGAGAAGAGACCCAGTACTTC. Translation: CASSLGRGLAGEETQYF.